A selection of T cell receptor beta chains follows, all from one sample in a study of blood T cell repertoires in COVID-19. Using immunoSEQ multiplex PCR, the repertoire was profiled, and TCRdb retains in-frame clones only, with some absent. Of about 140,000 clones listed, over 60% are singletons. Sequenced input: peripheral blood. All receptors derive from a man aged 50 to 59 with acute or convalescent COVID-19. Both conserved end residues are part of each CDR3. Fields, in order: D gene, V gene, clone size, J gene, CDR3 DNA, CDR3 protein. The D gene is left open where the match is weak. Clone size appears in some rows only: once, few, many, or a class for an expanded clone.

D gene: TRBD1
V gene: TRBV24-1
clone size: .
J gene: TRBJ1-4
CDR3 DNA: TGTGCCACCAGTGATTCACAGGGGGTTGGAGAAAAACTGTTTTTT
CDR3 protein: CATSDSQGVGEKLFF

D gene: TRBD1
V gene: TRBV5-4
clone size: .
J gene: TRBJ1-4
CDR3 DNA: TGTGCCAGCAGGGATGGACAGGCGGGGAATGAAAAACTGTTTTTT
CDR3 protein: CASRDGQAGNEKLFF

D gene: TRBD1
V gene: TRBV5-4
clone size: .
J gene: TRBJ2-2
CDR3 DNA: TGTGCCAGCAGCTCACCGGGACAGGGGGCTTTCGGGGAGCTGTTTTTT
CDR3 protein: CASSSPGQGAFGELFF

D gene: .
V gene: TRBV7-2
clone size: .
J gene: TRBJ2-6
CDR3 DNA: TGTGCCAGCACTCGACAGTTCTCTGGGGCCAACGTCCTGACTTTC
CDR3 protein: CASTRQFSGANVLTF

D gene: .
V gene: TRBV10-3
clone size: many
J gene: TRBJ1-3
CDR3 DNA: TGTGCCATCAGTGATCAGGGAGGAAACACCATATATTTT
CDR3 protein: CAISDQGGNTIYF

D gene: .
V gene: TRBV7-8
clone size: few
J gene: TRBJ1-1
CDR3 DNA: TGTGCCAGCAGCTTAGTGGCAGGACTGTTCGGGTCTGAAGCTTTCTTT
CDR3 protein: CASSLVAGLFGSEAFF

D gene: TRBD1
V gene: TRBV6-4
clone size: .
J gene: TRBJ2-1
CDR3 DNA: TGTGCCAGCAGTGAAAATGACAGGGTGGGGGAGCAGTTCTTC
CDR3 protein: CASSENDRVGEQFF

D gene: TRBD2
V gene: TRBV5-6
clone size: once
J gene: TRBJ2-2
CDR3 DNA: TGTGCCAGCAGCTCGGGACTAGCGGGGGACACCGGGGAGCTGTTTTTT
CDR3 protein: CASSSGLAGDTGELFF

D gene: .
V gene: TRBV5-1
clone size: .
J gene: TRBJ2-2
CDR3 DNA: TGCGCCAGCAGCCCCCTGTCGGGGGAAGGGGAGCTGTTTTTT
CDR3 protein: CASSPLSGEGELFF

D gene: .
V gene: TRBV2
clone size: .
J gene: TRBJ1-1
CDR3 DNA: TGTGCCAGCAAGGACAGTTACACTGAAGCTTTCTTT
CDR3 protein: CASKDSYTEAFF

D gene: .
V gene: TRBV7-9
clone size: .
J gene: TRBJ1-1
CDR3 DNA: TGTGCCAGCAGCTTGGGGGCGAACACTGAAGCTTTCTTT
CDR3 protein: CASSLGANTEAFF

D gene: .
V gene: TRBV6-5
clone size: .
J gene: TRBJ1-6
CDR3 DNA: TGTGCCAGCAGTTACCCGAACTACAAGGCTTCACCCCTCCACTTT
CDR3 protein: CASSYPNYKASPLHF

D gene: .
V gene: TRBV29-1
clone size: .
J gene: TRBJ1-2
CDR3 DNA: TGCAGCGTAGTCCAGGCGTATGGCTACACCTTC
CDR3 protein: CSVVQAYGYTF

D gene: TRBD1
V gene: TRBV3-1/TRBV3-2
clone size: .
J gene: TRBJ2-5
CDR3 DNA: TGTGCCAGCAGCCAATCTCTCCAGGGGGCACGGGAGACCCAGTACTTC
CDR3 protein: CASSQSLQGARETQYF

D gene: TRBD1
V gene: TRBV5-6
clone size: .
J gene: TRBJ2-2
CDR3 DNA: TGTGCCAGCAGCCACCTCAGGGGGTTGAACACCGGGGAGCTGTTTTTT
CDR3 protein: CASSHLRGLNTGELFF

D gene: TRBD1
V gene: TRBV27
clone size: .
J gene: TRBJ1-2
CDR3 DNA: TGTGCCAGCAGTCGCGGACAGGGGTCCATCTATGGCTACACCTTC
CDR3 protein: CASSRGQGSIYGYTF

D gene: TRBD1
V gene: TRBV3-1/TRBV3-2
clone size: .
J gene: TRBJ1-2
CDR3 DNA: TGTGCCAGCAGCCTGAGGACAGGGCAGGGCTACACCTTC
CDR3 protein: CASSLRTGQGYTF

D gene: TRBD1
V gene: TRBV11-3
clone size: .
J gene: TRBJ2-1
CDR3 DNA: TGTGCCAGCAGCTTCAGGGGACAGGCTGGGAATGAGCAGTTCTTC
CDR3 protein: CASSFRGQAGNEQFF

D gene: .
V gene: TRBV6-5
clone size: .
J gene: TRBJ2-2
CDR3 DNA: TGTGCCACAGGGGGGCCTACCACCGGGGAGCTGTTTTTT
CDR3 protein: CATGGPTTGELFF

D gene: .
V gene: TRBV19
clone size: .
J gene: TRBJ2-1
CDR3 DNA: TGTGCCAGTAGCGGGACTCCGGACTACAATGAGCAGTTCTTC
CDR3 protein: CASSGTPDYNEQFF

D gene: TRBD2
V gene: TRBV10-2
clone size: .
J gene: TRBJ2-2
CDR3 DNA: TGCGCCAGCTTTCTAGCGGGGGGGGCGAACACCGGGGAGCTGTTTTTT
CDR3 protein: CASFLAGGANTGELFF

D gene: TRBD1
V gene: TRBV19
clone size: few
J gene: TRBJ2-7
CDR3 DNA: TGTGCCAGCCCCCGACAGGGGGGTTACGAGCAGTACTTC
CDR3 protein: CASPRQGGYEQYF

D gene: TRBD1
V gene: TRBV18
clone size: .
J gene: TRBJ2-3
CDR3 DNA: TGTGCCAGCTCCACCTTACCCGTGCTTGGGACAGGGGCAGATACGCAGTATTTT
CDR3 protein: CASSTLPVLGTGADTQYF

D gene: .
V gene: TRBV14
clone size: .
J gene: TRBJ1-1
CDR3 DNA: TGTGCCAGCAGCCTTTTGGTGTCTATTAGAGACACTGAAGCTTTCTTT
CDR3 protein: CASSLLVSIRDTEAFF

D gene: TRBD1
V gene: TRBV2
clone size: .
J gene: TRBJ1-3
CDR3 DNA: TGTGCCAGCAGGCGAGGACAGGTCACCTCTGGAAACACCATATATTTT
CDR3 protein: CASRRGQVTSGNTIYF

D gene: TRBD1
V gene: TRBV30
clone size: .
J gene: TRBJ1-2
CDR3 DNA: TGTGCCTGGAGTGTAGGACAGGGGAACTATGGCTACACCTTC
CDR3 protein: CAWSVGQGNYGYTF

D gene: TRBD1
V gene: TRBV2
clone size: .
J gene: TRBJ1-4
CDR3 DNA: TGTGCCAGCAGTCCGGACAGGGTCGGGGAAAAACTGTTTTTT
CDR3 protein: CASSPDRVGEKLFF

D gene: .
V gene: TRBV9
clone size: .
J gene: TRBJ2-5
CDR3 DNA: TGTGCCAGCAGCGTTGATCCCCTAGGGGTGGCGGAGACCCAGTACTTC
CDR3 protein: CASSVDPLGVAETQYF

D gene: TRBD2
V gene: TRBV5-1
clone size: .
J gene: TRBJ2-3
CDR3 DNA: TGCGCCAGCAGCTTGGGGTTTCTAGCGGGGGGCAAAGATACGCAGTATTTT
CDR3 protein: CASSLGFLAGGKDTQYF

D gene: .
V gene: TRBV20-1
clone size: .
J gene: TRBJ2-7
CDR3 DNA: TGCAGTGCTAGGGGCCGATACGAGCAGTACTTC
CDR3 protein: CSARGRYEQYF

D gene: .
V gene: TRBV10-1
clone size: .
J gene: TRBJ2-3
CDR3 DNA: TGCGCCAGCAGTGAGGCGGTTGGCTTGCAGTATTTT
CDR3 protein: CASSEAVGLQYF

D gene: TRBD1
V gene: TRBV2
clone size: .
J gene: TRBJ1-6
CDR3 DNA: TGTGCCAGTGGGACAGGGAAAAATTCACCCCTCCACTTT
CDR3 protein: CASGTGKNSPLHF

D gene: TRBD2
V gene: TRBV24-1
clone size: .
J gene: TRBJ2-3
CDR3 DNA: TGTGCCACCAGCCCAGCGGGGGACCCAGATACGCAGTATTTT
CDR3 protein: CATSPAGDPDTQYF

D gene: .
V gene: TRBV19
clone size: .
J gene: TRBJ2-5
CDR3 DNA: TGTGCCAGTAGTATGGGACTCGGAGAGACCCAGTACTTC
CDR3 protein: CASSMGLGETQYF

D gene: TRBD1
V gene: TRBV3-1/TRBV3-2
clone size: .
J gene: TRBJ1-2
CDR3 DNA: TGTGCCAGCAGCCCCGGGACAGGGTCGTTTGGCTACACCTTC
CDR3 protein: CASSPGTGSFGYTF

D gene: .
V gene: TRBV10-3
clone size: .
J gene: TRBJ1-3
CDR3 DNA: TGTGCCATCAGTCAGGATCGCTCTGGAAACACCATATATTTT
CDR3 protein: CAISQDRSGNTIYF

D gene: TRBD2
V gene: TRBV7-3
clone size: .
J gene: TRBJ2-3
CDR3 DNA: TGTGCCAGCAGCCTACTACCTAGCGGGGGGGCCCGAGATACGCAGTATTTT
CDR3 protein: CASSLLPSGGARDTQYF

D gene: .
V gene: TRBV2
clone size: .
J gene: TRBJ2-7
CDR3 DNA: TGTGCGACCGCGGCTGACTCCTACGAGCAGTACTTC
CDR3 protein: CATAADSYEQYF

D gene: .
V gene: TRBV7-8
clone size: once
J gene: TRBJ1-2
CDR3 DNA: TGTGCCAGCAGCGTAAATGGGCAGTATGGCTACACCTTC
CDR3 protein: CASSVNGQYGYTF

D gene: .
V gene: TRBV5-1
clone size: few
J gene: TRBJ1-6
CDR3 DNA: TGCGCCAGCAGCTTGGGAGGGAGGGGTTCACCCCTCCACTTT
CDR3 protein: CASSLGGRGSPLHF

D gene: .
V gene: TRBV19
clone size: few
J gene: TRBJ1-3
CDR3 DNA: TGTGCCACCCGGGCTGGAAACACCATATATTTT
CDR3 protein: CATRAGNTIYF

D gene: .
V gene: TRBV6-5
clone size: .
J gene: TRBJ1-1
CDR3 DNA: TGTGCCAGCAGAGGTAGCCTGACGATCAATTTCTTT
CDR3 protein: CASRGSLTINFF

D gene: TRBD1
V gene: TRBV19
clone size: .
J gene: TRBJ2-2
CDR3 DNA: TGTGCCAGTAGTATCCCAGGGGGCCTCAACACCGGGGAGCTGTTTTTT
CDR3 protein: CASSIPGGLNTGELFF

D gene: .
V gene: TRBV2
clone size: .
J gene: TRBJ2-3
CDR3 DNA: TGTGCCAGCAGTGATTCGCGGGATACGCAGTATTTT
CDR3 protein: CASSDSRDTQYF

D gene: TRBD2
V gene: TRBV6-5
clone size: .
J gene: TRBJ2-3
CDR3 DNA: TGTGCCAGCAGTTACGTCGGGGGAGGGGATACGCAGTATTTT
CDR3 protein: CASSYVGGGDTQYF

D gene: TRBD2
V gene: TRBV5-5
clone size: .
J gene: TRBJ2-3
CDR3 DNA: TGTGCCAGCAGCTTGGCGGGGCGCGGGAGCGGGGGGGCCTCAGATACGCAGTATTTT
CDR3 protein: CASSLAGRGSGGASDTQYF

D gene: .
V gene: TRBV19
clone size: .
J gene: TRBJ2-6
CDR3 DNA: TGTGCCAGTAGTATTGATCGCGGCTCTGGGGCCAACGTCCTGACTTTC
CDR3 protein: CASSIDRGSGANVLTF

D gene: .
V gene: TRBV19
clone size: .
J gene: TRBJ1-2
CDR3 DNA: TGTGCCAGTACGAACGGGAACTATGGCTACACCTTC
CDR3 protein: CASTNGNYGYTF

D gene: TRBD2
V gene: TRBV2
clone size: .
J gene: TRBJ2-1
CDR3 DNA: TGTGCCAGCTCCCCGGCGGGGGGGCTCAATGAGCAGTTCTTC
CDR3 protein: CASSPAGGLNEQFF

D gene: TRBD1
V gene: TRBV28
clone size: .
J gene: TRBJ1-2
CDR3 DNA: TGTGCCAGCAGTGTCTCCGGGACAGGGGGCAATGGCTACACCTTC
CDR3 protein: CASSVSGTGGNGYTF

D gene: TRBD2
V gene: TRBV7-2
clone size: few
J gene: TRBJ2-2
CDR3 DNA: TGTGCCAGCAGCTTAGCCCTAGCGGGGAAGGGGGAGCTGTTTTTT
CDR3 protein: CASSLALAGKGELFF